A single sample is the source of the 15 T cell receptor beta chains below, sequenced in a study of blood T cell repertoires in COVID-19. TCRdb keeps only in-frame clones here, not all; method: immunoSEQ multiplex PCR. The table includes approximately 150,000 clones, approximately 80% detected once. Specimen: peripheral blood. The receptors shown here come from a woman of 80 years or more with COVID-19, enrolled during active disease.

The V and J genes are TRBV3-1 (or the pseudogene TRBV3-2) and TRBJ1-1, with 9 bases fitting TRBD1. The CDR3 extends over 16 amino acids. The junction had 6 bases not matched to a gene; V was cut back by 4 bases and J by 0 bases. Germline CDR1 reads LGHDT; CDR2 reads YNNKEL (reference sequence). The CDR3 DNA is TGTGCCAGCAGCCTAGGGACAGGGAGGATGAACACTGAAGCTTTCTTT. Translation: CASSLGTGRMNTEAFF.

The CDR3 nucleotides read TGTGCCAGCAGCCTACCGGGACAGGGGAGTCAGCCCCAGCATTTT. Translating gives CASSLPGQGSQPQHF. The chain carries TRBV7-8 and TRBJ1-5; 10 bases fit TRBD1. Trimming cost V 5 bases and J 6 bases; bases outside gene matches: 7. The CDR3 is 15 residues long. The germline V gene has CDR1 SGHVS and CDR2 FQNEAQ.

The chain has TRBV3-1 (or the pseudogene TRBV3-2) and TRBJ1-5, with no clear D. V shed 1 base and J shed 4 bases, with 8 bases lying between them. Germline assignment: CDR1 LGHDT and CDR2 YNNKEL (reference sequence). The CDR3 spans 14 residues. The CDR3 sequence: CASSQAGANQPQHF. CDR3 coding DNA: TGTGCCAGCAGCCAAGCCGGTGCAAATCAGCCCCAGCATTTT.

This chain links TRBV29-1 with TRBJ1-2; TRBD1 aligns across 8 bases. There are 13 residues in the CDR3. With 5 bases clipped from V and 4 bases from J, the junction kept 6 bases outside the gene matches. Germline assignment: CDR1 SQVTM and CDR2 ANQGSEA. The CDR3 nucleotides read TGCAGCGTTTCCCAGGGGGCCAGCTATGGCTACACCTTC. This sequence encodes CSVSQGASYGYTF.

The chain has TRBV5-6 and TRBJ2-2; TRBD1 agrees at 8 bases. V shed 4 bases and J 6 bases; nucleotides not matched to a gene: 2. CDR3 length: 13 amino acids. CDR1 is SGHDT and CDR2 is YYEEEE in the germline V gene. CDR3 DNA sequence: TGTGCCAGCAGCGTGACAGGGGCCGGGGAGCTGTTTTTT. The encoded protein is CASSVTGAGELFF.

The chain uses TRBV6-6 and TRBJ2-2, with D perhaps matching TRBD1 (5 bases). Trimming pared 2 bases from V and 5 bases from J, leaving 9 bases between. This CDR3 is 14 amino acids long. Germline-derived CDR1 and CDR2 are MNHNY and SVGAGI (reference sequence). The CDR3 sequence is CASSYNSGTGELFF. CDR3 nucleotides: TGTGCCAGCAGTTACAATTCAGGGACCGGGGAGCTGTTTTTT.

This chain uses TRBV2 with TRBJ2-2; 8 bases align to TRBD2. The CDR3 extends over 14 amino acids. V trimming: 10 bases; J trimming: 6 bases; junction bases outside the gene matches: 10. Germline loops: CDR1 SNHLY, CDR2 FYNNEI. The CDR3 loop is CAKRRTGGAGELFF. CDR3 DNA: TGTGCCAAAAGACGAACCGGGGGGGCCGGGGAGCTGTTTTTT.

The chain uses TRBV7-9 and TRBJ2-1; 10 bases agree with TRBD1. The V and J ends lost 5 bases and 10 bases, in that order; junction bases with no gene match: 11. The CDR3 length is 15 residues. Germline loops: CDR1 SEHNR, CDR2 FQNEAQ (reference sequence). CDR3 in DNA: TGTGCCAGCAGCCCAAGACAGGGGGCGCGCATCGAGCAGTTCTTC. Amino acids: CASSPRQGARIEQFF.

The chain combines TRBV4-1 with TRBJ1-2; a possible D gene is TRBD1 (6 bases). V gave up 1 base and J gave up 8 bases, with 23 bases separating them. Germline CDR1 and CDR2: MGHRA and YSYEKL. This CDR3 comprises 17 residues. This CDR3 reads CASSQGRGQEPRGGYTF. The CDR3 region has the DNA TGCGCCAGCAGCCAAGGGCGAGGGCAGGAACCGAGGGGGGGCTACACCTTC.

The chain uses TRBV5-1 and TRBJ2-6; D might be TRBD2 (6 bases). Trimming took off 5 bases at V and 2 bases at J, with 20 bases between the two ends. Germline lookup yields CDR1 SGHRS and CDR2 YFSETQ. There are 18 residues in the CDR3. The CDR3 loop is CASRAGDFRLAGANVLTF. The CDR3 bases are TGCGCCAGCAGGGCCGGGGACTTTCGGTTAGCTGGGGCCAACGTCCTGACTTTC. The variable domain in full, completed from reference TRBV5-1 and TRBJ2-6, reads KAGVTQTPRYLIKTRGQQVTLSCSPISGHRSVSWYQQTPGQGLQFLFEYFSETQRNKGNFPGRFSGRQFSNSRSEMNVSTLELGDSALYLCASRAGDFRLAGANVLTFGAGSRLTVL.

The J gene is TRBJ1-1, the V gene TRBV3-1 (or the pseudogene TRBV3-2); no reliable D call. The ends were cut back, 3 bases at V and 8 bases at J, with 10 bases in the middle. CDR1 is LGHDT and CDR2 is YNNKEL in the germline V gene (reference sequence). The CDR3 has 12 amino acids. CDR3 protein: CASSQNTGEAFF. The CDR3 nucleotides are TGTGCCAGCAGCCAGAATACGGGAGAAGCTTTCTTT.

Comments on this clone: The junction departs from the called germline gene at one end, perhaps through a read error. This sequence joins TRBV27 and TRBJ1-2; 7 bases align to TRBD1. Looked up from germline, CDR1 is MNHEY and CDR2 is SMNVEV (reference sequence). The length of the CDR3 is 12 residues. CDR3 sequence: CASSLGGRFLNF. The CDR3 nucleotides are TGTGCCAGCAGCTTAGGGGGCAGGTTCTTAAACTTC.

V gene TRBV11-3 combines with J gene TRBJ2-2; the match to TRBD2 covers 10 bases. Germline V gene data show CDR1 as SGHNT and CDR2 as YENEEA. The CDR3 sequence is 16 residues long. V trimming: 4 bases; J trimming: 3 bases; junction bases outside the gene matches: 5. The CDR3 loop reads CASSSPSGGDTGELFF. The DNA of the CDR3 is TGTGCCAGCAGCTCCCCCAGCGGGGGGGACACCGGGGAGCTGTTTTTT.

This CDR3 is CASSTTGRRAFF. CDR3 nucleotide sequence: TGTGCCAGCAGTACCACAGGGCGACGAGCTTTCTTT. The rearrangement joins TRBV3-1 (or the pseudogene TRBV3-2) to TRBJ1-1; tentatively, D is TRBD1 (6 bases). The CDR3 sequence is 12 residues long. Germline CDR1 reads LGHDT; CDR2 reads YNNKEL (reference sequence). Trimming removed 6 bases at V and 10 bases at J, with 15 bases between.

Comment on this clone: The junction differs from germline at one of its ends, possibly a read error. V is TRBV7-7 and J is TRBJ2-1, with 7 bases that match TRBD1. Germline V CDR1 and CDR2: SSHAT, FNYEAQ (reference sequence). The CDR3 sequence is 13 residues long. The CDR3 DNA is TGTGCTAGCAGCACAGGGGTTCGAAATGAGCAGTTCTTC. Translation: CASSTGVRNEQFF. The full variable domain, rest sourced from reference TRBV7-7 and TRBJ2-1, is GAGVSQSPRYKVTKRGQDVTLRCDPISSHATLYWYQQALGQGPEFLTYFNYEAQPDKSGLPSDRFSAERPEGSISTLTIQRTEQRDSAMYRCASSTGVRNEQFFGPGTRLTVL.